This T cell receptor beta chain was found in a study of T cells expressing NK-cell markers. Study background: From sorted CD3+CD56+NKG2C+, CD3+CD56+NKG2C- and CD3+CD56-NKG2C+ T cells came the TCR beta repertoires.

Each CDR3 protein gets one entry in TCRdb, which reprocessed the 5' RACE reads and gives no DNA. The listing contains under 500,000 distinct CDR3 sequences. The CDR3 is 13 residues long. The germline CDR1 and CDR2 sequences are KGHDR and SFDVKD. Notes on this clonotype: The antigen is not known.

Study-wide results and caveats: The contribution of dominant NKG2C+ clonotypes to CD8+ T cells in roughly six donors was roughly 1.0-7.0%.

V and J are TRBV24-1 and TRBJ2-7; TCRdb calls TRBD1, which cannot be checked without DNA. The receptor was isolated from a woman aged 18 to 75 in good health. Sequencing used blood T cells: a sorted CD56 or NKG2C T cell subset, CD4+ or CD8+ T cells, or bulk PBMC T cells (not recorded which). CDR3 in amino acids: CATGGQGTGEQYF.